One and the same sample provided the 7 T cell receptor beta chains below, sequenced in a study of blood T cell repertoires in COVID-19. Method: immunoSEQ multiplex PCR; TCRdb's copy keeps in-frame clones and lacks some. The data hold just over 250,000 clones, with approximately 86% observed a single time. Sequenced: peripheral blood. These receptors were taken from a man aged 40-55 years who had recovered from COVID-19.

In nucleotides, the CDR3 is TGTGCCAGCAGCTTAGGAGCAGATACGCAGTATTTT. Translating gives CASSLGADTQYF. The chain has TRBV7-9 and TRBJ2-3; D is ambiguous. V was trimmed by 1 base and J by 4 bases, leaving 3 bases between them. There are 12 residues in the CDR3. Germline CDR1 and CDR2: SEHNR and FQNEAQ (reference sequence).

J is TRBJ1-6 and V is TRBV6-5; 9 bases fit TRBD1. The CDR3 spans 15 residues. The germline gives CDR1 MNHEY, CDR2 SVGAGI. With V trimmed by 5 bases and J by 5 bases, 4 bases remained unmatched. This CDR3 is CASSPDRGNNSPLHF. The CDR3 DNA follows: TGTGCCAGCAGTCCGGACAGGGGCAATAATTCACCCCTCCACTTT.

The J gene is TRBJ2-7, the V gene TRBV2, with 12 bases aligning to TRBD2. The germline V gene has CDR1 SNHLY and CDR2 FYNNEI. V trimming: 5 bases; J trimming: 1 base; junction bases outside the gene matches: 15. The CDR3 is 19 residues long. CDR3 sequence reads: CASSSLTSGGSKLSYEQYF. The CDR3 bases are TGTGCCAGCAGTTCCCTGACTAGCGGGGGCTCGAAACTTTCCTACGAGCAGTACTTC.

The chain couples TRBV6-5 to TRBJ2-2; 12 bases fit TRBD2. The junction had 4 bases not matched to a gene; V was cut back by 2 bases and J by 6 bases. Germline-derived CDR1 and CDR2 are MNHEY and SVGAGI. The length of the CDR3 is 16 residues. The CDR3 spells CASSYTTSGRAGELFF. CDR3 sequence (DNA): TGTGCCAGCAGTTACACGACTAGCGGGAGAGCCGGGGAGCTGTTTTTT.

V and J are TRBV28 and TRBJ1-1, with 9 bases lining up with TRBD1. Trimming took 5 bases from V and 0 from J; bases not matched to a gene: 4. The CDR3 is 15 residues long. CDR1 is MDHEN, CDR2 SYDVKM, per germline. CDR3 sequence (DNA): TGTGCCAGCAGTCCCAGGACAGGGGTGAACACTGAAGCTTTCTTT. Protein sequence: CASSPRTGVNTEAFF.

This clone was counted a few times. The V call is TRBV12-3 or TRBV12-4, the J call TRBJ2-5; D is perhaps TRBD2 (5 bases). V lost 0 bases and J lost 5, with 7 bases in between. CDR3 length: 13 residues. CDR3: CASSLAGIETQYF. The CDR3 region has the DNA TGTGCCAGCAGTTTAGCCGGGATCGAGACCCAGTACTTC.

For the CDR3, the DNA is TGTGCCAGCAGTGAACTAGCGGGGGGCCCAGATACGCAGTATTTT. Residues: CASSELAGGPDTQYF. The rearrangement joins TRBV6-1 to TRBJ2-3; 11 bases match TRBD2. V trimming: 2 bases; J trimming: 4 bases; junction bases outside the gene matches: 2. This CDR3 contains 15 residues. Germline V gene lookup returns CDR1 MNHNS and CDR2 SASEGT.